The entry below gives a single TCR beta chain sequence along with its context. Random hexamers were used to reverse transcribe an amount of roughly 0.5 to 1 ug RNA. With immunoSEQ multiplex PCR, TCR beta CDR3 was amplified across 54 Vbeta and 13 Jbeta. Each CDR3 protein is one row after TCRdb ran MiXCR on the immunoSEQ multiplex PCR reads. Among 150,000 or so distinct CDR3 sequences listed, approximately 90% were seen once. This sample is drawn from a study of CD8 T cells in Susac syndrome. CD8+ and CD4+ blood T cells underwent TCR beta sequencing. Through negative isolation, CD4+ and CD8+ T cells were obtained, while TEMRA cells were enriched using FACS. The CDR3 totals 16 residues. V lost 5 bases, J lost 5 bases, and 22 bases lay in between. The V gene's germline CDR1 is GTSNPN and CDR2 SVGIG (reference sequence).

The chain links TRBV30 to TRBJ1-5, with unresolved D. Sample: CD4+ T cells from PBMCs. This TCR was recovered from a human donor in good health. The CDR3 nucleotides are TGTGCCTGGGGCTCCTCGACAAGGCAGAACCATCAGCCCCAGCATTTT. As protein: CAWGSSTRQNHQPQHF.